Presented here are 6 T cell receptor beta chains from one specimen sequenced in a study of T-cell reconstitution after alpha-beta-depleted transplantation in children. Unique molecular identifiers were used in preparing the TCRbeta library. TCRdb re-called the PCR reads with MiXCR, one entry per CDR3 protein. The sample lists about 610,000 distinct CDR3 sequences, roughly a tenth occurring once. The input for sequencing was PBMCs from the stem cell graft donor, taken from the stem cell graft. The receptors were sampled from a human donor who donated a stem cell graft to a child with acute myeloid leukemia.

J is TRBJ2-2 and V is TRBV5-1, with D unresolved. From germline, CDR1 is SGHRS and CDR2 YFSETQ. The CDR3 is 13 amino acids. The V end was cut by 5 bases, the J end by 8 bases, with 13 bases between. CDR3 protein: CASRATPEGELFF. DNA of the CDR3: TGCGCCAGCAGGGCGACCCCTGAGGGGGAGCTGTTTTTT.

This clonotype was seen at least ten times. The rearrangement uses TRBV4-2 and TRBJ1-1; no firm D call. Trimming cost V 0 bases and J 5 bases, with 10 bases left between them. The V gene's germline CDR1 is LGHNA and CDR2 YNFKEQ. The CDR3 has 14 amino acids. The CDR3 nucleotides are TGTGCCAGCAGCCAAGATGAAGGAGGAACTGAAGCTTTCTTT. This gives the protein CASSQDEGGTEAFF.

This clonotype was recorded a few times. The CDR3 loop reads CASSLTPSGRRFF. The CDR3 coding sequence is TGTGCCAGCAGCTTAACTCCTAGCGGGAGGAGGTTCTTC. The rearrangement links TRBV7-3 to TRBJ2-1, with 11 bases matching TRBD2. The CDR3 runs 13 residues. CDR1 is SGHTA and CDR2 is FQGTGA in the germline V gene. The V gene end was trimmed by 0 bases and the J gene end by 15 bases; junction bases not matched to a gene: 4. Full variable domain (outside the CDR3, taken from reference TRBV7-3 and TRBJ2-1): GAGVSQTPSNKVTEKGKYVELRCDPISGHTALYWYRQSLGQGPEFLIYFQGTGAADDSGLPNDRFFAVRPEGSVSTLKIQRTERGDSAVYLCASSLTPSGRRFFGPGTRLTVL.

The rearrangement joins TRBV5-1 to TRBJ2-5; TRBD1 matches at 9 bases. Germline V lookup: CDR1 SGHRS, CDR2 YFSETQ. V lost 4 bases and J lost 5; bases outside the gene matches: 6. This CDR3 comprises 14 residues. The CDR3 DNA reads TGCGCCAGCAGCCTCCGGACAGGGGACGAGACCCAGTACTTC. Its protein product is CASSLRTGDETQYF. Full variable domain (rest looked up from reference TRBV5-1 and TRBJ2-5): KAGVTQTPRYLIKTRGQQVTLSCSPISGHRSVSWYQQTPGQGLQFLFEYFSETQRNKGNFPGRFSGRQFSNSRSEMNVSTLELGDSALYLCASSLRTGDETQYFGPGTRLLVL.

The chain combines TRBV20-1 with TRBJ2-2, with D possibly being TRBD1 (6 bases). This CDR3 has 16 residues. Germline V gene sequence: CDR1 DFQATT, CDR2 SNEGSKA (reference sequence). Trimming shortened V by 0 bases and J by 1 base, and 12 bases separated the two germline ends. CDR3 protein: CSARDPGQLNTGELFF. The DNA of the CDR3 is TGCAGTGCTAGAGATCCCGGACAGTTGAACACCGGGGAGCTGTTTTTT.

This clonotype showed up many times. This chain uses TRBV27 with TRBJ2-1; 10 bases line up with TRBD2. Trimming took 5 bases from V and 5 from J; bases not matched to a gene: 6. There are 15 residues in the CDR3. CDR1 and CDR2 from the germline V gene are MNHEY and SMNVEV (reference sequence). CDR3 DNA: TGTGCCAGCAGTCGGGGACTAGCGCTGAACAATGAGCAGTTCTTC. Its translation is CASSRGLALNNEQFF.